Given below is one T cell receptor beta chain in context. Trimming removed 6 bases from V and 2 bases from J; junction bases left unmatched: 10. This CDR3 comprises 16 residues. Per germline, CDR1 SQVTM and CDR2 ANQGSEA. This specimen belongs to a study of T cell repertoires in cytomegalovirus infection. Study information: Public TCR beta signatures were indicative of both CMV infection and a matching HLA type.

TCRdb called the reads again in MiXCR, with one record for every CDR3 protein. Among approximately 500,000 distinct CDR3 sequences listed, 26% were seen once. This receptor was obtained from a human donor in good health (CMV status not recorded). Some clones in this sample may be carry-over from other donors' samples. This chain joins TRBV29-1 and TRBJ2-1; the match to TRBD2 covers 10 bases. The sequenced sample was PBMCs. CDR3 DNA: TGCAGCGTCGCGCTACTAGCGGGAAGAACCTACAATGAGCAGTTCTTC. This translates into CSVALLAGRTYNEQFF.